This TCR beta chain was sequenced for a study of cytomegalovirus exposure and HLA in healthy donors. In the study overall: It was reported in a later analysis that the same platform had been used for the roughly 130 validation repertoires as for the approximately 670 first-cohort repertoires. Study conclusions and caveats: The study put 150 or so TCR beta chains on its list as cytomegalovirus-associated. That first-cohort TCR clusters tended to co-occur in the 120 or so validation repertoires was found in a later analysis.

Of note for this clone: What it recognizes is unknown.

While the first cohort had around 700 subjects, the donors belonged to the separate validation cohort of roughly 130 subjects. Clones were sequenced by immunoSEQ multiplex PCR, and TCRdb holds only the in-frame ones, with some missing. The sample lists more than 150,000 clones, more than 70% seen once, with about 3% in the top ten. In germline, CDR1 is LNHNV, CDR2 YYDKDF (reference sequence). V dropped 0 bases and J dropped 2 bases, with 8 bases sitting between them. CDR3 size: 14 residues. The J gene is TRBJ2-7, the V gene TRBV15; D might be TRBD1 (5 bases). The TCR comes from a man aged 18 to 29 in good health and CMV-seronegative. Sequencing was done on a sample of PBMCs. CDR3 in DNA: TGTGCCACCAGCAGAGATAGGGGAACCTACGAGCAGTACTTC. Translation: CATSRDRGTYEQYF.